The rows below give T cell receptor beta chains drawn from one sample of a study of T cell responses to AZD1222 COVID-19 vaccine. Sequencing used immunoSEQ multiplex PCR; TCRdb keeps in-frame clones, though not all of them. Of fewer than 200,000 clones listed, more than 80% are singletons. Sequenced here: peripheral blood, sampled on day 0 of AZD1222 vaccination. Receptors originate from an adult in good health. CDR3s include the opening cysteine and the closing phenylalanine or tryptophan. A D gene is named only where the DNA matches it firmly. Clone size is not always given. Where it is, it says once, few, many or a class for expanded clones.

D,J,V,size,CDR3,DNA
TRBD1,TRBJ1-3,TRBV5-1,.,CASSGTGSGNTIYF,TGCGCCAGCAGCGGGACAGGGTCTGGAAACACCATATATTTT
.,TRBJ1-2,TRBV2,.,CASSVPGGRGEGGYTF,TGTGCCAGCAGTGTGCCTGGCGGTAGGGGAGAGGGAGGCTACACCTTC
TRBD2,TRBJ2-1,TRBV5-1,.,CASTAGTSYYNEQFF,TGCGCCAGCACCGCTGGGACTAGCTACTACAATGAGCAGTTCTTC
.,TRBJ1-6,TRBV7-9,.,CASSQNKDSPLHF,TGTGCCAGCAGCCAGAACAAGGATTCACCCCTCCACTTT
.,TRBJ1-2,TRBV12-3/TRBV12-4,.,CASSFGRNGYTF,TGTGCCAGCAGTTTTGGAAGGAATGGCTACACCTTC
TRBD1,TRBJ1-1,TRBV5-1,.,CASRDQGAEAFF,TGCGCCAGCAGGGATCAGGGGGCAGAAGCTTTCTTT
TRBD2,TRBJ2-7,TRBV15,.,CATSRSTIAGGSRYEQYF,TGTGCCACCAGCAGATCTACCATAGCGGGAGGTTCTCGCTACGAGCAGTACTTC
.,TRBJ1-6,TRBV9,.,CASSDGYNSPLHF,TGTGCCAGCAGCGACGGGTATAATTCACCCCTCCACTTT
.,TRBJ2-6,TRBV4-2,.,CASSQVGTVGANVLTF,TGTGCCAGCAGCCAAGTCGGTACGGTTGGGGCCAACGTCCTGACTTTC
TRBD1,TRBJ2-1,TRBV5-4,.,CASSPYRQGRGNEQFF,TGTGCCAGCAGCCCATACCGACAGGGAAGGGGCAATGAGCAGTTCTTC
TRBD2,TRBJ2-3,TRBV30,.,CAWTSGSFTQYF,TGTGCCTGGACTAGCGGGAGTTTTACGCAGTATTTT
.,TRBJ1-1,TRBV29-1,.,CSVGRGGNTEAFF,TGCAGCGTAGGTCGGGGGGGGAACACTGAAGCTTTCTTT
.,TRBJ2-2,TRBV18,.,CASSTSTGELFF,TGTGCCAGCTCAACTTCCACCGGGGAGCTGTTTTTT
TRBD1,TRBJ2-7,TRBV5-5,.,CASRPGTGVSSYEQYF,TGTGCCAGCAGACCCGGGACAGGTGTCAGCTCCTACGAGCAGTACTTC
.,TRBJ1-5,TRBV19,.,CASSIDRLRDQPQHF,TGTGCCAGTAGTATTGACAGACTTAGGGATCAGCCCCAGCATTTT
.,TRBJ2-2,TRBV3-1/TRBV3-2,few,CASSQRISRSTGELFF,TGTGCCAGCAGCCAAAGGATTAGCCGGTCCACCGGGGAGCTGTTTTTT
.,TRBJ1-4,TRBV5-1,.,CASSLLASSGTNEKLFF,TGCGCCAGCAGCTTGCTCGCATCCTCTGGGACTAATGAAAAACTGTTTTTT
.,TRBJ1-1,TRBV5-8,.,CASSGTKNRPFPFF,TGTGCCAGCAGCGGAACTAAAAACCGCCCCTTCCCTTTCTTT
TRBD1,TRBJ1-5,TRBV28,.,CASSWAGTGGLNQPQHF,TGTGCCAGCAGTTGGGCCGGGACAGGGGGCCTCAATCAGCCCCAGCATTTT
TRBD2,TRBJ2-1,TRBV28,.,CASSLWASGTGEQFF,TGTGCCAGCAGTTTATGGGCTAGCGGGACGGGTGAGCAGTTCTTC
TRBD1,TRBJ2-7,TRBV6-2/TRBV6-3,once,CASRPTGGSSYEQYF,TGTGCCAGCAGGCCTACAGGGGGAAGCTCCTACGAGCAGTACTTC
.,TRBJ2-3,TRBV28,.,CASSPSGSTDTQYF,TGTGCCAGCAGTCCTTCAGGATCCACAGATACGCAGTATTTT
.,TRBJ1-1,TRBV9,once,CASSPQGTEAFF,TGTGCCAGCAGCCCTCAGGGGACTGAAGCTTTCTTT
.,TRBJ1-5,TRBV6-1,.,CASDHSNQPQHF,TGTGCCAGCGACCATAGCAATCAGCCCCAGCATTTT
.,TRBJ1-6,TRBV19,.,CASRGQPNSPLHF,TGTGCCAGTAGAGGTCAGCCAAATTCACCCCTCCACTTT
TRBD2,TRBJ2-5,TRBV11-3,.,CASSLGTAGGETQYF,TGTGCCAGCAGCTTAGGGACAGCGGGAGGAGAGACCCAGTACTTC
TRBD2,TRBJ2-3,TRBV7-2,.,CASSPNQRGSTDTQYF,TGTGCCAGCAGCCCAAACCAGCGGGGGAGCACAGATACGCAGTATTTT
.,TRBJ1-2,TRBV30,.,CAWRRSDGYTF,TGTGCCTGGAGGCGGAGCGATGGCTACACCTTC
TRBD1,TRBJ2-1,TRBV28,once,CASSPPQGVIRNEQFF,TGTGCCAGCAGTCCACCTCAGGGGGTTATTCGGAATGAGCAGTTCTTC
TRBD2,TRBJ2-5,TRBV2,.,CASSDLRLAGGETQYF,TGTGCCAGCAGCGACCTTCGACTAGCGGGGGGGGAGACCCAGTACTTC
TRBD1,TRBJ2-5,TRBV19,.,CASSIPQGAGETQYF,TGTGCCAGTAGTATCCCGCAGGGGGCGGGAGAGACCCAGTACTTC
.,TRBJ2-3,TRBV5-1,.,CASSLGRRASTDTQYF,TGCGCCAGCAGCCTCGGGCGTAGGGCCAGTACAGATACGCAGTATTTT
.,TRBJ1-2,TRBV6-6,.,CASSYAITGYGYTF,TGTGCCAGCAGTTACGCCATAACAGGCTATGGCTACACCTTC
.,TRBJ2-7,TRBV21-1,.,CASSKQGDPSSYEQYF,TGTGCCAGCAGCAAACAGGGGGACCCAAGCTCCTACGAGCAGTACTTC
.,TRBJ1-3,TRBV6-5,.,CASSPGTFSGNTIYF,TGTGCCAGCAGTCCCGGGACTTTCTCTGGAAACACCATATATTTT
.,TRBJ1-3,TRBV5-6,.,CASSSPGTEGNTIYF,TGTGCCAGCAGCTCACCCGGGACCGAGGGAAACACCATATATTTT
TRBD2,TRBJ2-3,TRBV2,many,CASINPGTSAQYF,TGTGCCAGCATCAATCCAGGGACTAGTGCGCAGTATTTT
TRBD1,TRBJ2-7,TRBV29-1,.,CSVGGQGLREQYF,TGCAGCGTTGGGGGACAGGGGCTACGCGAGCAGTACTTC
TRBD1,TRBJ2-5,TRBV3-1/TRBV3-2,few,CASTGLQGLQETQYF,TGTGCCAGCACCGGCCTACAGGGGCTTCAAGAGACCCAGTACTTC
TRBD1,TRBJ2-7,TRBV29-1,.,CSVEDRTGGEQYF,TGCAGCGTTGAAGATCGGACAGGGGGCGAGCAGTACTTC
.,TRBJ1-1,TRBV15,.,CATSSRQKLNTEAFF,TGTGCCACCAGCAGTAGACAGAAGCTGAACACTGAAGCTTTCTTT
TRBD1,TRBJ1-4,TRBV28,.,CASSGKTGRLEKLFF,TGTGCCAGCAGCGGAAAGACAGGGCGGCTCGAAAAACTGTTTTTT
TRBD2,TRBJ2-1,TRBV9,few,CASSVVGAGAYNEQFF,TGTGCCAGCAGCGTAGTGGGAGCGGGGGCCTACAATGAGCAGTTCTTC
TRBD2,TRBJ2-1,TRBV5-1,.,CASSSVAGVSYNEQFF,TGCGCCAGCAGCTCTGTAGCGGGGGTCTCCTACAATGAGCAGTTCTTC
TRBD1,TRBJ2-1,TRBV10-2,.,CATGQGRLNEQFF,TGCGCCACCGGACAGGGGCGCCTCAATGAGCAGTTCTTC
TRBD1,TRBJ2-5,TRBV5-4,.,CASSLPTGGVETQYF,TGTGCCAGCAGCTTGCCGACAGGGGGGGTAGAGACCCAGTACTTC
TRBD1,TRBJ1-5,TRBV10-3,.,CAISAGTGGAGNQPQHF,TGTGCCATCAGTGCGGGGACAGGGGGCGCCGGTAATCAGCCCCAGCATTTT
TRBD2,TRBJ2-3,TRBV19,.,CASSRPGLAGGGGDTQYF,TGTGCCAGTAGCAGACCGGGACTAGCGGGAGGCGGGGGAGATACGCAGTATTTT
.,TRBJ1-6,TRBV3-1/TRBV3-2,many,CASSQTAGGSSYNSPLHF,TGTGCCAGCAGCCAGACAGCCGGGGGGAGCTCCTATAATTCACCCCTCCACTTT
TRBD2,TRBJ2-1,TRBV7-9,.,CASSLGEGGNWDEQFF,TGTGCCAGCAGCTTAGGGGAGGGAGGGAATTGGGATGAGCAGTTCTTC
.,TRBJ1-2,TRBV7-9,.,CASSLEALAGYTF,TGTGCCAGCAGCTTAGAGGCATTAGCTGGCTACACCTTC
.,TRBJ1-2,TRBV18,.,CASSPGLSLNYGYTF,TGTGCCAGCTCACCCGGACTCTCTCTCAACTATGGCTACACCTTC
.,TRBJ1-2,TRBV6-2/TRBV6-3,.,CASTPTGQYGYTF,TGTGCCAGCACCCCGACAGGACAGTATGGCTACACCTTC
.,TRBJ1-6,TRBV5-1,.,CASSKGTNSPLHF,TGCGCCAGCAGCAAAGGGACTAATTCACCCCTCCACTTT
.,TRBJ1-2,TRBV10-3,few,CAISESKPGENYGYTF,TGTGCCATCAGTGAGTCGAAGCCCGGGGAAAACTATGGCTACACCTTC
.,TRBJ1-5,TRBV10-1,.,CASSGQRPQHF,TGCGCCAGCAGTGGTCAAAGGCCCCAGCATTTT
TRBD1,TRBJ2-2,TRBV28,.,CASTFWDRVTGELFF,TGTGCCAGCACTTTTTGGGACAGGGTCACCGGGGAGCTGTTTTTT
TRBD1,TRBJ2-1,TRBV28,once,CASSLTDRARFNEQFF,TGTGCCAGCAGTTTAACGGACAGGGCCAGATTCAATGAGCAGTTCTTC
.,TRBJ2-3,TRBV5-1,.,CASSRSTDTQYF,TGCGCCAGCAGCCGAAGCACAGATACGCAGTATTTT
TRBD2,TRBJ2-1,TRBV18,.,CASSPPTSGGAGEQFF,TGTGCCAGCTCACCACCGACTAGCGGGGGGGCTGGTGAGCAGTTCTTC